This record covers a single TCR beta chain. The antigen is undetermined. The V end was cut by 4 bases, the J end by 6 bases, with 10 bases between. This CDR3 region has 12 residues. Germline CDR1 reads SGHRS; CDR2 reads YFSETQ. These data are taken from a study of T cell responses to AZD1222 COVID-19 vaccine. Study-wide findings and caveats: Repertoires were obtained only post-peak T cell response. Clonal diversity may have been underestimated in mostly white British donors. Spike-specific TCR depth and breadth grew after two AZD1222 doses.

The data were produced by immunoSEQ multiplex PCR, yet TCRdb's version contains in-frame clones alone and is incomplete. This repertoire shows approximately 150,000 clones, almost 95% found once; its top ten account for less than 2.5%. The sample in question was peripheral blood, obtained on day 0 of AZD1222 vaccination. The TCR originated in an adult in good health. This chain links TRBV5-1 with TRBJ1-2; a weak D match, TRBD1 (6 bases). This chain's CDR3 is CASSRYRDGYTF. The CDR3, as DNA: TGCGCCAGCAGCAGATACAGGGATGGCTACACCTTC. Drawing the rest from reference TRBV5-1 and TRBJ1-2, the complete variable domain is KAGVTQTPRYLIKTRGQQVTLSCSPISGHRSVSWYQQTPGQGLQFLFEYFSETQRNKGNFPGRFSGRQFSNSRSEMNVSTLELGDSALYLCASSRYRDGYTFGSGTRLTVV.